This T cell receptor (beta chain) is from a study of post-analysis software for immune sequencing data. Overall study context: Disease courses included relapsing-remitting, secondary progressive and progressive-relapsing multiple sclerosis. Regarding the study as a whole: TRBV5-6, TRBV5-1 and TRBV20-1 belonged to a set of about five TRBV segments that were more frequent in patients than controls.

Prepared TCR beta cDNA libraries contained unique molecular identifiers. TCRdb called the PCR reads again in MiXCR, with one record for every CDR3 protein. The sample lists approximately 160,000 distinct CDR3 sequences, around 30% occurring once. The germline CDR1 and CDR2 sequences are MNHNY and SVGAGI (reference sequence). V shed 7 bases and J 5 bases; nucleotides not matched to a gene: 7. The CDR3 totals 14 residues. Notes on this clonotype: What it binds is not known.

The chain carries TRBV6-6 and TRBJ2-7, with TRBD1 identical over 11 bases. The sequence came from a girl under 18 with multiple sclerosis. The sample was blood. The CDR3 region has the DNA TGTGCCAGCACCCGGAGGACAGGGGGCGACGAGCAGTACTTC. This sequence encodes CASTRRTGGDEQYF.